This TCR beta chain comes out of a study of blood T cell repertoires in COVID-19. The V gene's germline CDR1 is SGHRS and CDR2 YFSETQ. V was pared by 4 bases and J by 9 bases, with 10 bases of the junction left unmatched. The CDR3 totals 14 residues. The method was immunoSEQ multiplex PCR; TCRdb's version includes in-frame clones alone and lacks a portion of them. In the table there are around 180,000 clones, approximately 87% of which are singletons. The sequenced sample consisted of peripheral blood. V usage is TRBV5-1 and J usage is TRBJ2-7, with 10 bases fitting TRBD2. The clonotype comes from a man between 65 and 85 years old with active or convalescent COVID-19. DNA for the CDR3: TGCGCCAGCAGCCCGGGAGGGCTAGCGGGAGCGCAGTACTTC. The encoded protein is CASSPGGLAGAQYF.